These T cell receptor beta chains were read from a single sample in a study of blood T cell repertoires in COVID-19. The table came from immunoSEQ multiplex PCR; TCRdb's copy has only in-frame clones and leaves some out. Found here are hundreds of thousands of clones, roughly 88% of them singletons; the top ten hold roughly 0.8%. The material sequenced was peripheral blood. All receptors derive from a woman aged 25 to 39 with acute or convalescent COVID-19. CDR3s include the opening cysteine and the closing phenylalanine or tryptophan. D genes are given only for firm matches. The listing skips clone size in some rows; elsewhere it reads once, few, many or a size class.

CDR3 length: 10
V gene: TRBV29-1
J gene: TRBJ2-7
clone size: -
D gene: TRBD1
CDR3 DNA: TGCAGCGTTGAAGAAGGGGGCCAGTACTTC
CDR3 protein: CSVEEGGQYF

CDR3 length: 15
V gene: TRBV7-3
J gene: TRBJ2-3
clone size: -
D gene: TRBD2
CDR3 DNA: TGTGCCAGCAGCTTAAGGGGCGGGAGTCTGGATACGCAGTATTTT
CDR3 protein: CASSLRGGSLDTQYF

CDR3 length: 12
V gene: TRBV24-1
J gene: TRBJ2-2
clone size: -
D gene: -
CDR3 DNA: TGTGCCACCAGTGGGAGAACCGGGGAGCTGTTTTTT
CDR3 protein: CATSGRTGELFF

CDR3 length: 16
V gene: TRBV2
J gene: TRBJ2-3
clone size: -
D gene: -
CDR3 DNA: TGTGCCAGCAGTGGGGGTCGCGGAGGGGGCACAGATACGCAGTATTTT
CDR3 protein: CASSGGRGGGTDTQYF

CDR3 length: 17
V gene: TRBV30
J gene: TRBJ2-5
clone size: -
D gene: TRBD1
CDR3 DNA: TGTGCCTGGAGTTTGGGACAGGGGGCGTCGGTAGGAGAGACCCAGTACTTC
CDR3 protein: CAWSLGQGASVGETQYF

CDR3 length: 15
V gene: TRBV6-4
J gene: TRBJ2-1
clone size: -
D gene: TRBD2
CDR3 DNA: TGTGCCAGCAGTGACACTAGCGGCTCCTACAATGAGCAGTTCTTC
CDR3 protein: CASSDTSGSYNEQFF

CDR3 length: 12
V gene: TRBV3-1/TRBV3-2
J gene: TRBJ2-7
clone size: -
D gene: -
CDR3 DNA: TGTGCCAGCAGCCTCCCCCCCGGCGAGCAGTACTTC
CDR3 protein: CASSLPPGEQYF

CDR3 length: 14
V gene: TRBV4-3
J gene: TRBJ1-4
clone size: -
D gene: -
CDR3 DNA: TGCGCCAGCAGCCAGGCCTTAATATCTGAAAAACTGTTTTTT
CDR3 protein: CASSQALISEKLFF

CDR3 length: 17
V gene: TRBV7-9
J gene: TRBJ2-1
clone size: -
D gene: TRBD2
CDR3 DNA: TGTGCCAGCAGCGTGCTAGCGGGAGGGCTTCGGGGCAATGAGCAGTTCTTC
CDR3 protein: CASSVLAGGLRGNEQFF

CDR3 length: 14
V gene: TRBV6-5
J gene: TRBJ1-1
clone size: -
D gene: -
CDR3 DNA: TGTGCCAGCAGTTACTCGACAGCCAACACTGAAGCTTTCTTT
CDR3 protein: CASSYSTANTEAFF

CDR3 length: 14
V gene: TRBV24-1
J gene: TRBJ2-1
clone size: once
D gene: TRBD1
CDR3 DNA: TGTGCCACCAGAGGGGACAGCCGATACAATGAGCAGTTCTTC
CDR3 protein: CATRGDSRYNEQFF

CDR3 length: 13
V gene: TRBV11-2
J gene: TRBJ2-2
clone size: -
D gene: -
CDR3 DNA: TGTGCCAGCAGCCGCTATGACTACGGGGAGCTGTTTTTT
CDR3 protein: CASSRYDYGELFF

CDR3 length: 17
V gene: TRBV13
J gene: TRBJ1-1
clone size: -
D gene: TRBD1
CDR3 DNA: TGTGCCAGCAGCAACGCCGGGACAGGTCTCATGGGAACTGAAGCTTTCTTT
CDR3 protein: CASSNAGTGLMGTEAFF

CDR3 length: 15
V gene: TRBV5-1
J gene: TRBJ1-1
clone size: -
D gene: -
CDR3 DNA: TGCGCCAGCAGCTTGGGGGGACACCCGAACACTGAAGCTTTCTTT
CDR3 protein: CASSLGGHPNTEAFF

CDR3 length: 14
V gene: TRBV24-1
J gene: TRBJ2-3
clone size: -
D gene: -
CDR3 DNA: TGTGCCACCAGTGATTTGGGCGGAAAAGATACGCAGTATTTT
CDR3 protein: CATSDLGGKDTQYF

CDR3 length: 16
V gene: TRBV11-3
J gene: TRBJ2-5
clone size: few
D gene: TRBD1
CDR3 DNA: TGTGCCAGCAGCCTTTTCTACGGACAGGAGGAGGAGACCCAGTACTTC
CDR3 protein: CASSLFYGQEEETQYF

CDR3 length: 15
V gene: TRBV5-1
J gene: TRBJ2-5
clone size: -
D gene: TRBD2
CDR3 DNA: TGCGCCAGCAGCACGGGACTAGCGGGAGAGGAGACCCAGTACTTC
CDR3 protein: CASSTGLAGEETQYF

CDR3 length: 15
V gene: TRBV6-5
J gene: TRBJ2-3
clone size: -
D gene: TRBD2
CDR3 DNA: TGTGCCAGCAGTAGACTAGCGGCTAGCACAGATACGCAGTATTTT
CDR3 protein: CASSRLAASTDTQYF

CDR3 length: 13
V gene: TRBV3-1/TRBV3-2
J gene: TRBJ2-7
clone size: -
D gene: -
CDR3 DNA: TGTGCCAGCAGGGGAGGAACGGCTTACGAGCAGTACTTC
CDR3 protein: CASRGGTAYEQYF

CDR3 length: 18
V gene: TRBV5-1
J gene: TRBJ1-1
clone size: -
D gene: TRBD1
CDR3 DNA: TGCGCCAGCAGCCCCGATGGGACAGTGAGGATCTCGAACACTGAAGCTTTCTTT
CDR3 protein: CASSPDGTVRISNTEAFF

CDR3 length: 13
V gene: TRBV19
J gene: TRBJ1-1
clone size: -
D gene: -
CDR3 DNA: TGTGCCAGTAGCCTTCAGGGGAACACTGAAGCTTTCTTT
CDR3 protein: CASSLQGNTEAFF

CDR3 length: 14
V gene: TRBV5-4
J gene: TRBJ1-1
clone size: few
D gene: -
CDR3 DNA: TGTGCCAGCAGCTTGGAACAATTGAATGCCGAAGCTTTCTTT
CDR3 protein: CASSLEQLNAEAFF

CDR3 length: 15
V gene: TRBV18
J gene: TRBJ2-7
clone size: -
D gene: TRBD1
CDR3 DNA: TGTGCCAGCTCATCTAAGACAGGGGTCTCCTACGAGCAGTACTTC
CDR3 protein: CASSSKTGVSYEQYF

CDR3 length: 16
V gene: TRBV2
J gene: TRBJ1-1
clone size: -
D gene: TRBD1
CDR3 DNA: TGTGCCAGCAGTGAGTCTCGGGACAGGCTGAACACTGAAGCTTTCTTT
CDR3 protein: CASSESRDRLNTEAFF

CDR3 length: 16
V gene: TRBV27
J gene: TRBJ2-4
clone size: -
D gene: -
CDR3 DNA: TGTGCCAGCAGTCCCCGACAGGCCCCCAGTTACAACATTCAGTACTTC
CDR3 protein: CASSPRQAPSYNIQYF